The 26 T cell receptor beta chains below all came from one sample that was sequenced in a study of identical twins. Using its own MiXCR run on the 5' RACE reads, TCRdb lists one record per CDR3 protein. There are 600,000 to 700,000 distinct CDR3 sequences in the sample; around 20% occur only once, and roughly 4% lies in the top ten. These sequences were also reported in another study, on T cells expressing NK-cell markers.

The sequenced sample consisted of PBMCs. Receptor source: a woman between 18 and 30 years old in good health.

This clonotype was observed at least ten times. The chain recombines TRBV7-2 with TRBJ1-4; a possible D gene is TRBD1 (5 bases). CDR3 length equals 14 residues. The germline V gene has CDR1 SGHTA and CDR2 FQGNSA. The V end was cut by 5 bases, the J end by 7 bases, with 14 bases between. CDR3 in amino acids: CASSRVVGVEKLFF. The DNA of the CDR3 is TGTGCCAGCAGCCGAGTGGTGGGGGTTGAAAAACTGTTTTTT.

In this sample, this clonotype turned up a few times. The V and J genes are TRBV7-9 and TRBJ2-1; 9 bases are a match to TRBD2. Germline V lookup: CDR1 SEHNR, CDR2 FQNEAQ (reference sequence). The CDR3 is made up of 16 amino acids. The V and J ends lost 5 bases and 3 bases, in that order; junction bases with no gene match: 8. Written as DNA, the CDR3 is TGTGCCAGCAGCCACCTAGCGGGACGCTACTACAATGAGCAGTTCTTC. Its protein is CASSHLAGRYYNEQFF.

The CDR3 DNA reads TGTGCCAGCAGATTAGACAGGGGAAGCACTGAAGCTTTCTTT. This sequence encodes CASRLDRGSTEAFF. The V call is TRBV6-5, the J call TRBJ1-1; 8 nucleotides match TRBD1. Trimming at V came to 6 bases and at J to 4 bases, leaving 7 bases not matched to a gene. Looked up from germline, CDR1 is MNHEY and CDR2 is SVGAGI. The CDR3 loop spans 14 amino acids.

A few counts support this clonotype. This sequence joins TRBV20-1 and TRBJ2-3; D call uncertain. Trimming pared 6 bases from V and 0 bases from J, leaving 16 bases between. This CDR3 contains 15 residues. Per the germline V gene, CDR1 is DFQATT and CDR2 is SNEGSKA (reference sequence). CDR3 sequence reads: CSAPLVGMSTDTQYF. CDR3 DNA: TGCAGTGCCCCCCTTGTAGGGATGAGCACAGATACGCAGTATTTT.

The chain carries TRBV20-1 and TRBJ2-7; 7 nucleotides agree with TRBD2. The trim removed 3 bases at V and 2 bases at J, leaving 4 bases unmatched. In germline, CDR1 is DFQATT, CDR2 SNEGSKA (reference sequence). The CDR3 spans 13 residues. The CDR3 spells CSASVGTTYEQYF. CDR3 DNA: TGCAGTGCTAGTGTGGGGACTACCTACGAGCAGTACTTC.

The table lists this clonotype with a few counts. V gene TRBV20-1 combines with J gene TRBJ1-5; D possibly corresponds to TRBD1 (5 bases). This CDR3 has 16 residues. CDR1 is DFQATT, CDR2 SNEGSKA, per germline (reference sequence). Deletions cut 5 bases from V and 5 bases from J, with 22 bases between. CDR3 bases: TGCAGTGCTCTAGACCTCGATTTAGGACATCATCAGCCCCAGCATTTT. The encoded protein is CSALDLDLGHHQPQHF.

The chain couples TRBV5-1 to TRBJ2-3; D is perhaps TRBD2 (6 bases). V lost 1 base, J lost 0 bases, and 12 bases lay in between. The CDR3 length is 16 residues. CDR1 is SGHRS and CDR2 is YFSETQ in the germline V gene. The CDR3 loop reads CASSLFSGSSTDTQYF. The CDR3 DNA sequence: TGCGCCAGCAGCTTGTTCAGCGGGTCTAGCACAGATACGCAGTATTTT. The variable domain in full, completed from reference TRBV5-1 and TRBJ2-3, reads KAGVTQTPRYLIKTRGQQVTLSCSPISGHRSVSWYQQTPGQGLQFLFEYFSETQRNKGNFPGRFSGRQFSNSRSEMNVSTLELGDSALYLCASSLFSGSSTDTQYFGPGTRLTVL.

The rearrangement links TRBV6-2 or TRBV6-3 to TRBJ2-2, with D tentatively TRBD2 (5 bases). Germline loops: CDR1 MNHEY, CDR2 SVGEGT. V dropped 5 bases and J dropped 6 bases, with 10 bases sitting between them. This CDR3 region has 13 residues. CDR3 sequence reads: CASSGSLAGELFF. The CDR3 DNA follows: TGTGCCAGCAGTGGGAGTCTCGCCGGGGAGCTGTTTTTT.

A few counts support this clonotype. This chain links TRBV9 with TRBJ2-3, with D unresolved. Per the germline V gene, CDR1 is SGDLS and CDR2 is YYNGEE. V gave up 6 bases and J gave up 4 bases, with 12 bases separating them. The CDR3 has 13 amino acids. Here the CDR3 reads CASTSRPADTQYF. The CDR3 bases are TGTGCCAGCACGTCGAGGCCTGCAGATACGCAGTATTTT.

Only one count was recorded for this clonotype. The chain is built from TRBV3-1 and TRBJ2-3; TRBD2 aligns across 10 bases. The junction had 19 bases not matched to a gene; V was cut back by 5 bases and J by 5 bases. Germline V CDR1 and CDR2: LGHDT, YNNKEL (reference sequence). The CDR3 is 19 residues long. The CDR3 coding sequence is TGTGCCAGCAGCGACCCAAGGGGAATAGCGGGGGGTAGAAGAGATACGCAGTATTTT. Translating gives CASSDPRGIAGGRRDTQYF.

The CDR3 sequence: CASRWGPNTEAFF. CDR3 DNA: TGTGCCAGCCGATGGGGTCCGAACACTGAAGCTTTCTTT. The chain links TRBV10-3 to TRBJ1-1; D is ambiguous. Trimming took 10 bases from V and 1 from J, leaving 13 bases between them. CDR3 length equals 13 residues. Germline CDR1 and CDR2: ENHRY and SYGVKD.

V and J are TRBV6-1 and TRBJ2-1, with a possible D match to TRBD2 (7 bases). There are 15 residues in the CDR3. Looked up from germline, CDR1 is MNHNS and CDR2 is SASEGT. Trimming cost V 6 bases and J 8 bases, with 20 bases left between them. CDR3 sequence reads: CASSPGGGRGDEQFF. The CDR3 bases are TGTGCCAGCAGCCCGGGCGGGGGCCGCGGGGATGAGCAGTTCTTC.

The V and J genes are TRBV3-1 and TRBJ2-7; a weak D match, TRBD2 (7 bases). There are 14 residues in the CDR3. The V and J ends lost 0 bases and 8 bases respectively, with 14 bases between them. Germline lookup yields CDR1 LGHDT and CDR2 YNNKEL (reference sequence). CDR3 sequence reads: CASSQDRGAVQQYF. The CDR3 nucleotides are TGTGCCAGCAGCCAAGATCGGGGGGCCGTGCAGCAGTACTTC.

This clonotype was counted at least ten times. The V call is TRBV12-3 or TRBV12-4, the J call TRBJ1-1; no reliable D call. The length of the CDR3 is 12 residues. Trimming removed 5 bases at V and 6 bases at J, with 10 bases between. In nucleotides, the CDR3 is TGTGCCAGCAGTCCGGGGTTCGCTGAAGCTTTCTTT. Residues: CASSPGFAEAFF.

This clonotype came up many times. The J gene is TRBJ2-7, the V gene TRBV7-6, with D hard to call. CDR1 is SGHVS and CDR2 is FNYEAQ in the germline V gene. CDR3 length equals 14 residues. V lost 1 base and J 5 bases, leaving 12 bases between the germline ends. CDR3 bases: TGTGCCAGCAGCTTAGGTGTTAGATCCAACGAGCAGTACTTC. Residues: CASSLGVRSNEQYF. Supplemented by reference TRBV7-6 and TRBJ2-7, the full variable domain reads GAGVSQSPRYKVTKRGQDVALRCDPISGHVSLYWYRQALGQGPEFLTYFNYEAQQDKSGLPNDRFSAERPEGSISTLTIQRTEQRDSAMYRCASSLGVRSNEQYFGPGTRLTVT.

V usage is TRBV6-5 and J usage is TRBJ1-6, with TRBD1 as a possible D gene (5 bases). Trimming pared 6 bases from V and 4 bases from J, leaving 13 bases between. Germline V gene data show CDR1 as MNHEY and CDR2 as SVGAGI. The CDR3 has 15 residues. The CDR3 bases are TGTGCCAGCAGGGACCCAACAGGTTATAATTCACCCCTCCACTTT. It translates to CASRDPTGYNSPLHF.

This clonotype showed up just a few times. The chain uses TRBV12-3 or TRBV12-4 and TRBJ2-3; TRBD2 matches at 7 bases. There are 14 residues in the CDR3. Trimming at V came to 5 bases and at J to 8 bases, leaving 10 bases not matched to a gene. CDR3 residues: CASSPGAAGFTQYF. The CDR3 DNA follows: TGTGCCAGCAGTCCCGGAGCAGCGGGGTTTACGCAGTATTTT.

This clonotype was seen more than once but under ten times. J is TRBJ1-6 and V is TRBV5-1, with D perhaps TRBD1 (5 bases). Trimming took 3 bases from V and 7 from J, leaving 17 bases between them. The CDR3 runs 16 residues. Germline CDR1 is SGHRS and CDR2 is YFSETQ. CDR3 in amino acids: CASSWESQGLNSPLHF. CDR3 coding DNA: TGCGCCAGCAGCTGGGAGTCCCAGGGCCTAAATTCACCCCTCCACTTT.

The rearrangement joins TRBV20-1 to TRBJ1-5, with D perhaps TRBD1 (5 bases). The CDR3 consists of 13 residues. The germline V gene encodes CDR1 DFQATT and CDR2 SNEGSKA (reference sequence). Trimming left V 6 bases short and J 5 bases short, with 14 bases between. The CDR3 coding sequence is TGCAGTGCCGAAAGGGGTCCTGATCAGCCCCAGCATTTT. Translation: CSAERGPDQPQHF.

This clonotype was found a few times. The chain has TRBV5-1 and TRBJ2-7; D may be TRBD2 (5 bases). Looked up from germline, CDR1 is SGHRS and CDR2 is YFSETQ. The CDR3 sequence is 15 residues long. V was pared by 5 bases and J by 0 bases, with 15 bases between. The CDR3 DNA reads as TGCGCCAGCAGTCCTAGGCCGGGGAGCTCCTACGAGCAGTACTTC. Residues: CASSPRPGSSYEQYF.

This clonotype was detected only a few times. The chain joins TRBV4-3 to TRBJ2-1, with D possibly matching TRBD2 (5 bases). The germline gives CDR1 LGHNA, CDR2 YSLEER. With 1 base removed from V and 4 bases from J, the gap between germline ends came to 8 bases. CDR3 length equals 14 residues. This CDR3 reads CASSQVSGYNEQFF. Written as DNA, the CDR3 is TGCGCCAGCAGCCAAGTAAGCGGTTACAATGAGCAGTTCTTC.

This chain connects TRBV4-1 to TRBJ2-1; TRBD2 matches 9 bases. The CDR3 contains 16 residues. With 2 bases clipped from V and 4 bases from J, the junction kept 6 bases outside the gene matches. Germline CDR1 MGHRA, CDR2 YSYEKL. The chain's CDR3 is CASSQRLAGQYNEQFF. For the CDR3, the DNA is TGCGCCAGCAGCCAACGGCTAGCGGGACAATACAATGAGCAGTTCTTC.

The chain is built from TRBV21-1 and TRBJ1-2. TRBV21-1 is flagged as a pseudogene. There are 13 residues in the CDR3. The CDR3 DNA sequence: TGTGCCAGCAGCAATTGGGCTGTATATGGCTACACCTTC. Translation gives CASSNWAVYGYTF.

This clonotype was seen only a few times. V gene TRBV7-6 combines with J gene TRBJ2-1, with 8 bases lining up with TRBD2. This CDR3 spans 19 amino acids. Germline V gives CDR1 SGHVS, CDR2 FNYEAQ. The V segment lost 3 bases and the J segment 0 bases; nucleotides outside the gene matches: 13. The CDR3 reads CASSFTSGHALLSYNEQFF. CDR3 bases: TGTGCCAGCAGCTTTACTAGCGGCCATGCCCTGCTCTCCTACAATGAGCAGTTCTTC.

In this sample, this clonotype turned up a few times. The chain joins TRBV20-1 to TRBJ1-4, with 8 bases matching TRBD1. The V segment lost 6 bases and the J segment 10 bases; nucleotides outside the gene matches: 7. The CDR3 is made up of 12 amino acids. CDR1 and CDR2 from the germline V gene are DFQATT and SNEGSKA (reference sequence). CDR3 DNA sequence: TGCAGTGCCTTGACAGGGGACTCAAAACTGTTTTTT. It translates to CSALTGDSKLFF.

This clonotype was recorded many times. The chain has TRBV27 and TRBJ2-2; TRBD2 matches 8 bases. CDR1 MNHEY and CDR2 SMNVEV come from the germline V gene (reference sequence). The CDR3 loop spans 15 amino acids. V shed 3 bases and J 4 bases; nucleotides not matched to a gene: 4. CDR3 bases: TGTGCCAGCAGTTTCCGGCTAGCGGGCACCGGGGAGCTGTTTTTT. The encoded protein is CASSFRLAGTGELFF.